Given below is one T cell receptor beta chain in context. Assay used: immunoSEQ multiplex PCR; TCRdb lists only in-frame clones, some missing. The sample includes tens of thousands of clones, approximately 86% of them seen just once. The entry originates in a study of blood T cell repertoires in COVID-19. Study as a whole: PBMCs, B-cell-depleted T cells, or T cells were the source of the cDNA or gDNA that made up the material.

The source of this sequence is a woman older than 75 with acute or convalescent COVID-19. The sequencing input was peripheral blood.

CDR3 nucleotides: TGTGCCAGCAGCCCGACTAGCGGGGCGGCCCAGTACTTC. Its translation: CASSPTSGAAQYF. The chain recombines TRBV12-3 or TRBV12-4 with TRBJ2-5, with 11 bases matching TRBD2. This CDR3 is 13 amino acids long. With V trimmed by 6 bases and J by 9 bases, 6 bases remained unmatched.